These 11 T cell receptor beta chains share one sample of origin, sequenced in a study of OX40 agonist ivuxolimab in advanced cancers. Only in-frame clones appear in the TCRdb table, and some are missing; sequencing was by immunoSEQ multiplex PCR. Of 55,000 to 90,000 clones in the sample, approximately 80% are singletons; the top ten hold 1.1%. The sequencing used CD4+ or CD8+ T cells sorted from blood, collected in a trial of the OX40 agonist ivuxolimab. The origin of the receptors is an adult with an advanced solid tumor such as melanoma, head and neck, liver or kidney cancer.

J is TRBJ1-3 and V is TRBV14, with D unclear. This CDR3 comprises 15 residues. CDR1 and CDR2 (germline): SGHDN, FVKESK. V gave up 3 bases and J gave up 0 bases, with 9 bases separating them. CDR3 amino acids: CASSHPELSGNTIYF. In nucleotides, the CDR3 is TGTGCCAGCAGCCATCCAGAACTCTCTGGAAACACCATATATTTT.

Note on this clone: Other DNA sequences within the sample encode an identical CDR3. The chain recombines TRBV19 with TRBJ2-5, with D unclear. In germline, CDR1 is LNHDA, CDR2 SQIVND (reference sequence). Trimming cost V 3 bases and J 5 bases, with 10 bases left between them. The CDR3 totals 13 residues. DNA for the CDR3: TGTGCCAGTAGTATCCCGGGCCAGGAGACCCAGTACTTC. Translating it yields CASSIPGQETQYF.

This rearrangement joins TRBV29-1 to TRBJ2-6; TRBD1 matches at 10 bases. Germline V lookup: CDR1 SQVTM, CDR2 ANQGSEA. J lost 2 bases, V lost 5 bases, and 3 bases had no gene match. This CDR3 spans 15 amino acids. The CDR3 protein is CSVPDRGTGANVLTF. CDR3 in DNA: TGCAGCGTTCCGGACAGGGGGACTGGGGCCAACGTCCTGACTTTC.

The chain carries TRBV5-4 and TRBJ1-2, with 9 bases fitting TRBD1. V lost 3 bases, J lost 4 bases, and 7 bases stayed unmatched. The CDR3 is made up of 15 amino acids. Germline CDR1 SGHNT, CDR2 YYREEE (reference sequence). CDR3: CASSSTGGPFYGYTF. The CDR3 DNA sequence: TGTGCCAGCAGCTCCACAGGGGGCCCCTTCTATGGCTACACCTTC.

The V call is TRBV6-1, the J call TRBJ2-2; 7 bases fit TRBD1. The CDR3 has 17 amino acids. The V gene's germline CDR1 is MNHNS and CDR2 SASEGT. After removal of 4 bases from V and 3 bases from J, the junction contained 11 bases not matched to a gene. CDR3 bases: TGTGCCAGCAGTGCCCGACAGGGCGTCAGGGACACCGGGGAGCTGTTTTTT. Translated, it gives CASSARQGVRDTGELFF.

Concerning this clone itself: Other DNA sequences of this sample code for an identical CDR3. The chain couples TRBV5-1 to TRBJ1-2; the match to TRBD1 covers 8 bases. V shed 0 bases, J shed 6 bases, and the junction held 7 bases outside the gene matches. Germline V gene sequence: CDR1 SGHRS, CDR2 YFSETQ. This CDR3 contains 15 residues. For the CDR3, the DNA is TGCGCCAGCAGCTTGGGGGGGTCAGGGGGCCATGGCTACACCTTC. This sequence encodes CASSLGGSGGHGYTF.

The chain carries TRBV19 and TRBJ2-4; D ambiguous. CDR1 LNHDA and CDR2 SQIVND come from the germline V gene (reference sequence). The CDR3 length is 14 residues. Trimming stripped 3 bases from V and 7 bases from J, with 13 bases between. CDR3 sequence reads: CASSITLSGNIQYF. CDR3 coding DNA: TGTGCCAGTAGTATCACCCTCTCAGGTAACATTCAGTACTTC.

This clone was counted a few times. This chain connects TRBV5-4 to TRBJ1-2; 9 bases align to TRBD1. The CDR3 runs 14 residues. J lost 2 bases, V lost 3 bases, and 2 bases had no gene match. Germline assignment: CDR1 SGHNT and CDR2 YYREEE (reference sequence). DNA for the CDR3: TGTGCCAGCAGCTCCGGGACAGGGAACTATGGCTACACCTTC. It encodes CASSSGTGNYGYTF.

V usage is TRBV7-2 and J usage is TRBJ2-2; the D call may be TRBD1 or TRBD2 (5 bases each). Germline V gene data show CDR1 as SGHTA and CDR2 as FQGNSA. Trimming removed 5 bases from V and 4 bases from J, with 14 bases in between. The CDR3 is 15 amino acids. CDR3 amino acids: CASSPVGDGTGELFF. The CDR3 nucleotides read TGTGCCAGCAGCCCGGTGGGGGACGGCACCGGGGAGCTGTTTTTT. Together with reference TRBV7-2 and TRBJ2-2, the CDR3 gives the full variable domain: GAGVSQSPSNKVTEKGKDVELRCDPISGHTALYWYRQSLGQGLEFLIYFQGNSAPDKSGLPSDRFSAERTGGSVSTLTIQRTQQEDSAVYLCASSPVGDGTGELFFGEGSRLTVL.

The chain carries TRBV7-2 and TRBJ2-2; the D gene is possibly TRBD2 (5 bases). This CDR3 spans 14 amino acids. Trimming removed 5 bases at V and 6 bases at J, with 13 bases between. Germline V gene sequence: CDR1 SGHTA, CDR2 FQGNSA. CDR3 nucleotide sequence: TGTGCCAGCAGCCGGGATCAGTTAGCCGGGGAGCTGTTTTTT. Amino acids: CASSRDQLAGELFF. The full variable domain, rest sourced from reference TRBV7-2 and TRBJ2-2, is GAGVSQSPSNKVTEKGKDVELRCDPISGHTALYWYRQSLGQGLEFLIYFQGNSAPDKSGLPSDRFSAERTGGSVSTLTIQRTQQEDSAVYLCASSRDQLAGELFFGEGSRLTVL.

The genes are TRBV6-1 and TRBJ2-7; perhaps D is TRBD1 or TRBD2 (5 bases each). The germline V and J ends were trimmed by 7 bases and 4 bases, with 11 bases remaining between them. The CDR3 extends over 12 amino acids. CDR1 is MNHNS, CDR2 SASEGT, per germline. For the CDR3, the DNA is TGTGCCAGCACCGGGGCACAGTACGAGCAGTACTTC. Translation: CASTGAQYEQYF.